This is a list of T cell receptor beta chains from one sample in a study of shared clonotypes between healthy human individuals. Profiled with immunoSEQ multiplex PCR; TCRdb holds only in-frame clones, not every one. The profile shows a few million clones, about 92% of them singletons. The specimen was naive CD4+ T cells sorted from blood. The receptors originated from a man younger than 30 in good health. Both conserved end residues are part of each CDR3. D genes are given only for firm matches. Size is stated for part of the rows, as once, few or many counts, or as a class when the clone is expanded.

v_gene: TRBV6-5
j_gene: TRBJ1-2
d_gene: TRBD1
abundance: NA
CDR3nt: TGTGCCAGCAGTAGAGGGGGCGACTATGGCTACACCTTC
CDR3aa: CASSRGGDYGYTF

v_gene: TRBV7-2
j_gene: TRBJ2-2
d_gene: TRBD2
abundance: NA
CDR3nt: TGTGCCAGCAGCTCAGTAGCGGGGAACACCGGGGAGCTGTTTTTT
CDR3aa: CASSSVAGNTGELFF

v_gene: TRBV18
j_gene: TRBJ2-7
d_gene: NA
abundance: once
CDR3nt: TGTGCCAGCTCACCACCGGGACTCCTAAGGGTCCACGAGCAGTACTTC
CDR3aa: CASSPPGLLRVHEQYF

v_gene: TRBV19
j_gene: TRBJ1-1
d_gene: TRBD1
abundance: NA
CDR3nt: TGTGCCAGTAGGATCGGACAGGGGTCCCCAGCTTTCTTT
CDR3aa: CASRIGQGSPAFF

v_gene: TRBV7-2
j_gene: TRBJ2-1
d_gene: TRBD2
abundance: NA
CDR3nt: TGTGCCAGCAGCTTAGGGGGACTAGCTCGTAGCGGGTGGTCCAATGAGCAGTTCTTC
CDR3aa: CASSLGGLARSGWSNEQFF

v_gene: TRBV19
j_gene: TRBJ1-1
d_gene: NA
abundance: NA
CDR3nt: TGTGCCAGTAGCGGGACCTTGAACACTGAAGCTTTCTTT
CDR3aa: CASSGTLNTEAFF

v_gene: TRBV30
j_gene: TRBJ1-1
d_gene: NA
abundance: few
CDR3nt: TGTGCCTGGTCCCACGGACACGGGGGGGATACTGAAGCTTTCTTT
CDR3aa: CAWSHGHGGDTEAFF

v_gene: TRBV7-2
j_gene: TRBJ1-2
d_gene: TRBD1
abundance: NA
CDR3nt: TGTGCCAGCAGCTTAGCGTTGGGACAGGGCTTCGGCTACACCTTC
CDR3aa: CASSLALGQGFGYTF

v_gene: TRBV5-1
j_gene: TRBJ1-3
d_gene: NA
abundance: few
CDR3nt: TGCGCCAGCAGCCAATCCGACTCTGGAAACACCATATATTTT
CDR3aa: CASSQSDSGNTIYF

v_gene: TRBV5-1
j_gene: TRBJ1-1
d_gene: NA
abundance: NA
CDR3nt: TGCGCCAGCAGCTTGGCCCAGGGGCTATATGTGGACACTGAAGCTTTCTTT
CDR3aa: CASSLAQGLYVDTEAFF

v_gene: TRBV6-5
j_gene: TRBJ2-1
d_gene: NA
abundance: NA
CDR3nt: TGTGCCAGCAGCCCCGGGAGCTCCTACAATGAGCAGTTCTTC
CDR3aa: CASSPGSSYNEQFF

v_gene: TRBV5-6
j_gene: TRBJ1-5
d_gene: TRBD1
abundance: NA
CDR3nt: TGTGCCAGCAGCTTGGGGGCGGGACAGGGGCGCAATCAGCCCCAGCATTTT
CDR3aa: CASSLGAGQGRNQPQHF

v_gene: TRBV10-3
j_gene: TRBJ1-2
d_gene: NA
abundance: NA
CDR3nt: TGTGCCATCAGTGAAGCCCAGACAGATGGCTACACCTTC
CDR3aa: CAISEAQTDGYTF

v_gene: TRBV7-2
j_gene: TRBJ2-7
d_gene: NA
abundance: NA
CDR3nt: TGTGCCAGCAGCCCCCCCTCCGGCCTCTACGAGCAGTACTTC
CDR3aa: CASSPPSGLYEQYF

v_gene: TRBV28
j_gene: TRBJ1-5
d_gene: NA
abundance: NA
CDR3nt: TGTGCTACCGATTTCCGGGTCAATCAGCCCCAGCATTTT
CDR3aa: CATDFRVNQPQHF

v_gene: TRBV5-1
j_gene: TRBJ2-7
d_gene: NA
abundance: NA
CDR3nt: TGCGCCAGCAGCTTAACAAGCTACGAGCAGTACTTC
CDR3aa: CASSLTSYEQYF

v_gene: TRBV6-1
j_gene: TRBJ2-7
d_gene: TRBD1
abundance: NA
CDR3nt: TGTGCCAGCAGTGAACCCGGGACAGTATCCTCCTACGAGCAGTACTTC
CDR3aa: CASSEPGTVSSYEQYF

v_gene: TRBV6-5
j_gene: TRBJ2-7
d_gene: NA
abundance: NA
CDR3nt: TGTGCCAGTACCTTACAGGGCGCCTACGAGCAGTACTTC
CDR3aa: CASTLQGAYEQYF

v_gene: TRBV7-9
j_gene: TRBJ2-7
d_gene: TRBD1
abundance: NA
CDR3nt: TGTGCCAGCAGCTTAAGGAAGGGACAGGTGGACGAGCAGTACTTC
CDR3aa: CASSLRKGQVDEQYF

v_gene: TRBV7-9
j_gene: TRBJ1-4
d_gene: NA
abundance: once
CDR3nt: TGTGCCAGCAGGTCGGACGGACTTAATGAAAAACTGTTTTTT
CDR3aa: CASRSDGLNEKLFF

v_gene: TRBV9
j_gene: TRBJ2-7
d_gene: TRBD2
abundance: NA
CDR3nt: TGTGCCAGCAGTCCGACTAGCGGGAGATCCTACGAGCAGTACTTC
CDR3aa: CASSPTSGRSYEQYF

v_gene: TRBV29-1
j_gene: TRBJ1-2
d_gene: NA
abundance: NA
CDR3nt: TGCAGCGTTCTCCCGGGGAACTATGGCTACACCTTC
CDR3aa: CSVLPGNYGYTF

v_gene: TRBV19
j_gene: TRBJ2-3
d_gene: NA
abundance: NA
CDR3nt: TGTGCCAGTAGTTCTTTAACAGATACGCAGTATTTT
CDR3aa: CASSSLTDTQYF

v_gene: TRBV5-5
j_gene: TRBJ2-1
d_gene: TRBD1
abundance: NA
CDR3nt: TGTGCCAGCAGCCCCAGTGCAGGGACAGGGTTGTGGAATGAGCAGTTCTTC
CDR3aa: CASSPSAGTGLWNEQFF

v_gene: TRBV4-3
j_gene: TRBJ1-2
d_gene: TRBD1
abundance: NA
CDR3nt: TGCGCCAGCAGCCAGGCCGGGACAGGGTTTGTTGGCTACACCTTC
CDR3aa: CASSQAGTGFVGYTF

v_gene: TRBV5-1
j_gene: TRBJ2-1
d_gene: TRBD1
abundance: NA
CDR3nt: TGCGCCAGCAGCTTGGCCGGACAGGGGGCGCATAATGAGCAGTTCTTC
CDR3aa: CASSLAGQGAHNEQFF

v_gene: TRBV29-1
j_gene: TRBJ1-1
d_gene: NA
abundance: NA
CDR3nt: TGCAGCGTTACAGGCTCCCTGAACACTGAAGCTTTCTTT
CDR3aa: CSVTGSLNTEAFF

v_gene: TRBV9
j_gene: TRBJ2-2
d_gene: TRBD2
abundance: NA
CDR3nt: TGTGCCAGCAGCGTAGACGGCGGGAGGGCCGCCGGGGAGCTGTTTTTT
CDR3aa: CASSVDGGRAAGELFF

v_gene: TRBV5-1
j_gene: TRBJ2-5
d_gene: NA
abundance: NA
CDR3nt: TGCGCCAGCAGCAAAGGGACCGACCAAGAGACCCAGTACTTC
CDR3aa: CASSKGTDQETQYF

v_gene: TRBV18
j_gene: TRBJ1-2
d_gene: NA
abundance: NA
CDR3nt: TGTGCCAGCTCACCGGAGTACTATGGCTACACCTTC
CDR3aa: CASSPEYYGYTF

v_gene: TRBV4-1
j_gene: TRBJ2-7
d_gene: NA
abundance: NA
CDR3nt: TGCGCCAGCAGCCCCGCGGGACTCACCTACGAGCAGTACTTC
CDR3aa: CASSPAGLTYEQYF

v_gene: TRBV7-2
j_gene: TRBJ2-1
d_gene: TRBD1
abundance: once
CDR3nt: TGTGCCAGCAGTTGGGACAGGGGGTCCTACAATGAGCAGTTCTTC
CDR3aa: CASSWDRGSYNEQFF

v_gene: TRBV13
j_gene: TRBJ2-2
d_gene: TRBD2
abundance: NA
CDR3nt: TGTGCCAGCAGCCCCGGGACTAGCGGGAGAAGAACCGGGGAGCTGTTTTTT
CDR3aa: CASSPGTSGRRTGELFF

v_gene: TRBV30
j_gene: TRBJ2-7
d_gene: NA
abundance: NA
CDR3nt: TGTGCCTGGAGTGTAGCCAGGGGCGAGCAGTACTTC
CDR3aa: CAWSVARGEQYF

v_gene: TRBV5-1
j_gene: TRBJ2-3
d_gene: NA
abundance: NA
CDR3nt: TGCGCCAGCAGCTTGTTCGGGACTAGCACAGATACGCAGTATTTT
CDR3aa: CASSLFGTSTDTQYF

v_gene: TRBV30
j_gene: TRBJ1-2
d_gene: NA
abundance: NA
CDR3nt: TGTGCCGTCAGGCCGCTCCATGGCTACACCTTC
CDR3aa: CAVRPLHGYTF

v_gene: TRBV5-4
j_gene: TRBJ2-7
d_gene: TRBD2
abundance: few
CDR3nt: TGTGCCAGCAGCTTGGCTAGCGGGAGCCCCTACGAGCAGTACTTC
CDR3aa: CASSLASGSPYEQYF

v_gene: TRBV7-9
j_gene: TRBJ2-7
d_gene: NA
abundance: NA
CDR3nt: TGTGCCAGCAGCCTCCCCGACAGGGAGGGCGAGCAGTACTTC
CDR3aa: CASSLPDREGEQYF

v_gene: TRBV7-2
j_gene: TRBJ2-2
d_gene: NA
abundance: NA
CDR3nt: TGTGCCAGCAGCTTAGACCCCGGGGGCACCGGGGAGCTGTTTTTT
CDR3aa: CASSLDPGGTGELFF

v_gene: TRBV27
j_gene: TRBJ1-6
d_gene: NA
abundance: NA
CDR3nt: TGTGCCAGCAGTTTTCGGGCACAGTCACCTCACCTACTCTCCTATAATTCACCCCTCCACTTT
CDR3aa: CASSFRAQSPHLLSYNSPLHF

v_gene: TRBV6-5
j_gene: TRBJ2-5
d_gene: NA
abundance: NA
CDR3nt: TGTGCCAGCAGTTACTATGAGACAACAGAGACCCAGTACTTC
CDR3aa: CASSYYETTETQYF

v_gene: TRBV25-1
j_gene: TRBJ1-4
d_gene: TRBD1
abundance: NA
CDR3nt: TGTGCCAGCAGTGCGGACAGGGGATCTAATGAAAAACTGTTTTTT
CDR3aa: CASSADRGSNEKLFF

v_gene: TRBV2
j_gene: TRBJ1-4
d_gene: TRBD1
abundance: NA
CDR3nt: TGTGCCAGCAGTGAAGTAGGGGGCCGGAATGAAAAACTGTTTTTT
CDR3aa: CASSEVGGRNEKLFF

v_gene: TRBV29-1
j_gene: TRBJ2-5
d_gene: NA
abundance: NA
CDR3nt: TGCAGCGTTAGGGTGGGTCTGGAGACCCAGTACTTC
CDR3aa: CSVRVGLETQYF

v_gene: TRBV20-1
j_gene: TRBJ2-7
d_gene: TRBD1
abundance: NA
CDR3nt: TGCAGTCAATCAGGGGGCGGCGAGCAGTACTTC
CDR3aa: CSQSGGGEQYF

v_gene: TRBV12-1
j_gene: TRBJ1-1
d_gene: NA
abundance: NA
CDR3nt: TGTGCCAGCAGCTCGAGGACAGGGCTGGCGAACACTGAAGCTTTCTTT
CDR3aa: CASSSRTGLANTEAFF

v_gene: TRBV28
j_gene: TRBJ1-2
d_gene: TRBD1
abundance: NA
CDR3nt: TGTGCCAGCAGTTCTACAGGGGGTAACTATGGCTACACCTTC
CDR3aa: CASSSTGGNYGYTF

v_gene: TRBV7-8
j_gene: TRBJ2-7
d_gene: NA
abundance: once
CDR3nt: TGTGCCAGCAGCTTATCGTACCCGGGGGTCCTCTACGAGCAGTACTTC
CDR3aa: CASSLSYPGVLYEQYF

v_gene: TRBV4-3
j_gene: TRBJ2-1
d_gene: TRBD1
abundance: NA
CDR3nt: TGCGCCAGCAGCCAAGGGCAGGGGGCGTACAATGAGCAGTTCTTC
CDR3aa: CASSQGQGAYNEQFF

v_gene: TRBV28
j_gene: TRBJ2-7
d_gene: TRBD1
abundance: NA
CDR3nt: TGTGCCAGCACCCTAACCCGACAGGGATCCTACGAGCAGTACTTC
CDR3aa: CASTLTRQGSYEQYF

v_gene: TRBV18
j_gene: TRBJ2-7
d_gene: TRBD1
abundance: NA
CDR3nt: TGTGCCAGCTCACCGGGACAGGGGATCGGCGAGCAGTACTTC
CDR3aa: CASSPGQGIGEQYF

v_gene: TRBV7-2
j_gene: TRBJ2-7
d_gene: TRBD2
abundance: NA
CDR3nt: TGTGCCAGCAGCTACCCCCAACTAGCGGGGGTCTACGAGCAGTACTTC
CDR3aa: CASSYPQLAGVYEQYF

v_gene: TRBV5-1
j_gene: TRBJ1-3
d_gene: TRBD1
abundance: NA
CDR3nt: TGCGCCAGCAGACCCACAGGGGCTGAAAACACCATATATTTT
CDR3aa: CASRPTGAENTIYF

v_gene: TRBV4-1
j_gene: TRBJ2-5
d_gene: TRBD2
abundance: NA
CDR3nt: TGCGCCAGCAGCCAAGCGGGGGGGCCTGGGGAGACCCAGTACTTC
CDR3aa: CASSQAGGPGETQYF

v_gene: TRBV11-3
j_gene: TRBJ2-3
d_gene: NA
abundance: NA
CDR3nt: TGTGCCAGCAGCACGTCAACGGGGGAAACTAGCACAGATACGCAGTATTTT
CDR3aa: CASSTSTGETSTDTQYF

v_gene: TRBV9
j_gene: TRBJ2-1
d_gene: TRBD2
abundance: NA
CDR3nt: TGTGCCAGCAGCGTAACTAGCGGGAGCGTTTACAATGAGCAGTTCTTC
CDR3aa: CASSVTSGSVYNEQFF

v_gene: TRBV5-1
j_gene: TRBJ2-6
d_gene: TRBD1
abundance: NA
CDR3nt: TGCGCCAGCAGCGCACGACAGGGTGGGGTGTCTGGGGCCAACGTCCTGACTTTC
CDR3aa: CASSARQGGVSGANVLTF

v_gene: TRBV27
j_gene: TRBJ2-6
d_gene: TRBD2
abundance: NA
CDR3nt: TGTGCCAGCAGTCACCTTAGCGGGGGGGAAAGTGGGGCCAACGTCCTGACTTTC
CDR3aa: CASSHLSGGESGANVLTF

v_gene: TRBV19
j_gene: TRBJ2-5
d_gene: TRBD2
abundance: NA
CDR3nt: TGTGCCAGTAGTATCCAGGCCAGCGGGGTGGAGACCCAGTACTTC
CDR3aa: CASSIQASGVETQYF

v_gene: TRBV29-1
j_gene: TRBJ2-7
d_gene: TRBD2
abundance: NA
CDR3nt: TGCAGCGTTCTGCGGGAGGGCCACCGCGAGCAGTACTTC
CDR3aa: CSVLREGHREQYF